This T cell receptor beta chain came from a study of cytotoxic CD8 clonotypes in ibrutinib-treated CLL. Study findings and constraints: Public clonotypes showed up rarely, and on treatment they shrank or held steady. At progression, clonality fell back toward baseline after rising at ibrutinib response.

About 2 micrograms of genomic DNA, which was extracted from cryopreserved PBMCs, served as the material used for the TCR beta libraries. The repertoire was sequenced with immunoSEQ multiplex PCR; TCRdb's copy has only in-frame clones and lacks some. Among fewer than 400,000 clones listed, over 60% were seen once. Comments on this clone: Its target is unknown.

This CDR3 comprises 17 residues. V lost 0 bases and J 2 bases, leaving 15 bases between the germline ends. Looked up from germline, CDR1 is LNHNV and CDR2 is YYDKDF (reference sequence). This sequence originates from a human donor with chronic lymphocytic leukemia. The source material was PBMCs, sampled after 36 months of ibrutinib treatment. The chain has TRBV15 and TRBJ2-3; maybe TRBD1 (5 bases). The CDR3 coding sequence is TGTGCCACCAGCAGAGAAAGGGCAGGGTGGAACACAGATACGCAGTATTTT. This translates into CATSRERAGWNTDTQYF.